One and the same sample provided the 4 T cell receptor beta chains below, sequenced in a study of OX40 agonist ivuxolimab in advanced cancers. The method was immunoSEQ multiplex PCR; TCRdb's version includes in-frame clones alone and lacks a portion of them. The sample contains fewer than 65,000 clones, approximately 85% of which appear only once. Sequenced material: CD4+ or CD8+ T cells sorted from blood, taken in a trial of the OX40 agonist ivuxolimab. The receptors come from an adult with an advanced solid tumor such as melanoma, head and neck, liver or kidney cancer.

This sequence joins TRBV7-8 and TRBJ2-7, with 11 nucleotides matching TRBD2. J gave up 6 bases and V 1 base, and 8 bases lay outside the gene matches. This CDR3 region has 16 residues. Per the germline V gene, CDR1 is SGHVS and CDR2 is FQNEAQ. For the CDR3, the DNA is TGTGCCAGCAGCTTAGTCCTAGCGGGGGGAAGGAGCGAGCAGTACTTC. Translating gives CASSLVLAGGRSEQYF. The full variable domain, its missing parts supplied by reference TRBV7-8 and TRBJ2-7, is GAGVSQSPRYKVAKRGQDVALRCDPISGHVSLFWYQQALGQGPEFLTYFQNEAQLDKSGLPSDRFFAERPEGSVSTLKIQRTQQEDSAVYLCASSLVLAGGRSEQYFGPGTRLTVT.

The chain employs TRBV5-4 and TRBJ2-7; 9 nucleotides line up with TRBD1. The CDR3 loop spans 16 amino acids. V dropped 3 bases and J dropped 0; count of bases not matched to a gene: 7. Germline V gene lookup returns CDR1 SGHNT and CDR2 YYREEE (reference sequence). The CDR3 loop is CASSWGQTGGSYEQYF. In DNA form, the CDR3 reads TGTGCCAGCAGCTGGGGCCAGACAGGGGGCTCCTACGAGCAGTACTTC.

The genes are TRBV4-3 and TRBJ2-1; D might be TRBD2 (5 bases). There are 14 residues in the CDR3. Germline V gene sequence: CDR1 LGHNA, CDR2 YSLEER. V lost 4 bases, J lost 7 bases, and 14 bases lay in between. CDR3 sequence (DNA): TGCGCCAGCAGCCTTTTTCGGGGTCAGAATGAGCAGTTCTTC. Translation gives CASSLFRGQNEQFF.

This chain connects TRBV4-3 to TRBJ2-3; the match to TRBD2 covers 7 bases. In germline, CDR1 is LGHNA, CDR2 YSLEER. V was pared by 0 bases and J by 2 bases, with 11 bases of the junction left unmatched. The CDR3 covers 18 residues. CDR3 loop: CASSQDPSGQLNTDTQYF. CDR3 sequence (DNA): TGCGCCAGCAGCCAAGATCCTAGCGGACAATTAAACACAGATACGCAGTATTTT.